This T cell receptor (beta chain) came from a study of cytomegalovirus exposure and HLA in healthy donors. V gave up 4 bases and J gave up 5 bases, with 18 bases separating them. This CDR3 has 15 amino acids. Germline V gives CDR1 PRHDT, CDR2 FYEKMQ (reference sequence). Primers for the PCR totalled 60 Vbeta and 13 Jbeta. In the source study's methods: A later analysis tallied 80 million or so unique TCR beta chains, about 12 million of them shared. Sequencing was performed with immunoSEQ multiplex PCR; in TCRdb, only in-frame clones are kept and a portion is missing. The DNA was the basis for D and trimming; V, J and clone size are from that table. Of over 85,000 clones in the sample, around 83% were seen once. Points from the study as a whole: Within the data, a cluster of highly shared sequence variants was likely a sequencing artifact. Available immune exposure information was restricted to CMV serostatus only.

This clone was recorded a few times. Its antigen is as yet unknown. The receptor was isolated from a female donor in good health and CMV-seropositive. The chain links TRBV13 to TRBJ2-7; D is undetermined. Sequencing used PBMCs. The CDR3 DNA sequence: TGTGCCAGCAGCTCCCGGGTCGTAATAACTAACGAGCAGTACTTC. It codes for CASSSRVVITNEQYF.